The clone carrying this T cell receptor (beta chain) was found a few times. Its antigen is not identified. Researchers made TCR cDNA using 5'RACE template switching, and this step added a universal primer site and UMIs. TCRdb re-derived calls from the 5' RACE reads in MiXCR, one entry per CDR3 protein. This table holds some 390,000 distinct CDR3 sequences, 6.2% found once. The sample comes from a study of T cells after yellow fever vaccination. Study observations and caveats: On re-exposure, the response was weaker but peaked faster, at day 5 versus 15. Contaminating bulk clonotypes could be abundant in FACS-sorted repertoires.

Germline lookup yields CDR1 ENHRY and CDR2 SYGVKD. The germline V and J ends were trimmed by 6 bases and 1 base, with 15 bases remaining between them. The CDR3 consists of 16 residues. Sequences were derived from PBMCs, sampled 5 days after the yellow fever booster vaccination. J is TRBJ2-2 and V is TRBV10-3; D may correspond to TRBD1 or TRBD2 (7 bases each). This receptor was obtained from a man younger than 45 who received the YFV17D yellow fever vaccine. The CDR3 reads CAISQGGGLNTGELFF. The DNA of the CDR3 is TGTGCCATCAGCCAGGGGGGGGGCTTGAACACCGGGGAGCTGTTTTTT.